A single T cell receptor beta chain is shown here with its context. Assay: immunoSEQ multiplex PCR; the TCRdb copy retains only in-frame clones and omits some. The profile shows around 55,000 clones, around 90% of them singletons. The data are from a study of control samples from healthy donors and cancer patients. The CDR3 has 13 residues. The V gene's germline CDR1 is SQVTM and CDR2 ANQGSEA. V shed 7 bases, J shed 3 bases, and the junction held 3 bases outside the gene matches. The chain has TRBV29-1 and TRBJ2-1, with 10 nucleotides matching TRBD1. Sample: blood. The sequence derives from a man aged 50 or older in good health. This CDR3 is CSGTGGNYNEQFF. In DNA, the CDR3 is TGCAGCGGGACAGGGGGTAACTACAATGAGCAGTTCTTC.